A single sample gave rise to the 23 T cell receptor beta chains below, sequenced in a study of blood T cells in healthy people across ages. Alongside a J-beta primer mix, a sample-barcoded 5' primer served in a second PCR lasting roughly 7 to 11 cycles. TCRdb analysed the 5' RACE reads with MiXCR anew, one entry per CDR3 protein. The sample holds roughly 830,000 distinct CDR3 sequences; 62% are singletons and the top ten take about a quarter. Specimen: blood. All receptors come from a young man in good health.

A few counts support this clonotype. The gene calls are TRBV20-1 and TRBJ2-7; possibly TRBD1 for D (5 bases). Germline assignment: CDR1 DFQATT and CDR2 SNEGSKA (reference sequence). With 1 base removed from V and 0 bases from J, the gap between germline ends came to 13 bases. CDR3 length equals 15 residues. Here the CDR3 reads CSARAHRPSSYEQYF. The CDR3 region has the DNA TGCAGTGCTAGAGCCCACAGGCCTAGCTCCTACGAGCAGTACTTC.

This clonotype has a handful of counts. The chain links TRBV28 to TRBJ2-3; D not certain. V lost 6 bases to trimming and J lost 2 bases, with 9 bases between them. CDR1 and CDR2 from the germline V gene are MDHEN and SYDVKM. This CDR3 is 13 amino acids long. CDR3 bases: TGTGCCAGCAGCCCCGACACCACAGATACGCAGTATTTT. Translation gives CASSPDTTDTQYF.

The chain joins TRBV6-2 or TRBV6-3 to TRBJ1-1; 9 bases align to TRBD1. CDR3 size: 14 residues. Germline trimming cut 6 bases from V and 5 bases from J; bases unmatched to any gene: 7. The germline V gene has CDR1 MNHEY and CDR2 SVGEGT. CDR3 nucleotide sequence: TGTGCCAGCAGCCCGGACAGGGGAAGGACTGAAGCTTTCTTT. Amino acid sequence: CASSPDRGRTEAFF.

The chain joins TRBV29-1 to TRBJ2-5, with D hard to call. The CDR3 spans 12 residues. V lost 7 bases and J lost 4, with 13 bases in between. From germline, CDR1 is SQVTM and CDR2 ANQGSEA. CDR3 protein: CSAQVLAETQYF. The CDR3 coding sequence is TGCAGCGCTCAAGTTCTTGCAGAGACCCAGTACTTC.

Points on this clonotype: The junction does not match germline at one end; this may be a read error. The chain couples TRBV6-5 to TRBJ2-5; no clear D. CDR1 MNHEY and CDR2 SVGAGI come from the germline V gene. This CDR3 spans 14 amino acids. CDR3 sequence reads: CTSRPPRLGETQYF. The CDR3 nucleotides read TGTACCAGCAGACCCCCCCGTTTAGGGGAGACCCAGTACTTC.

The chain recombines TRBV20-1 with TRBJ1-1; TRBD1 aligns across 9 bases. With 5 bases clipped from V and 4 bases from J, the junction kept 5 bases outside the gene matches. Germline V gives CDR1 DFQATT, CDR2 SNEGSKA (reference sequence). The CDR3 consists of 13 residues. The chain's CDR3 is CSAHRDRATEAFF. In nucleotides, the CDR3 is TGCAGTGCTCACCGGGACAGGGCCACTGAAGCTTTCTTT.

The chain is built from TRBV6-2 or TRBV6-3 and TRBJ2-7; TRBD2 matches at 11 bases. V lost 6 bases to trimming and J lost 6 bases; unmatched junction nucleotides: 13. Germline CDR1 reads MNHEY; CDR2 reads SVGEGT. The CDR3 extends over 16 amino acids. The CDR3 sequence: CASRTGLAGPRGEQYF. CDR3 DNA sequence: TGTGCCAGCAGGACAGGACTAGCGGGCCCCCGGGGCGAGCAGTACTTC.

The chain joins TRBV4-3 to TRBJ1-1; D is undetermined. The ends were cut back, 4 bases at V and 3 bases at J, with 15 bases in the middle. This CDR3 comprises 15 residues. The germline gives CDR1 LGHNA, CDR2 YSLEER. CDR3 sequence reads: CASSPRRELDTEAFF. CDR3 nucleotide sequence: TGCGCCAGCAGCCCGCGGAGGGAGCTAGACACTGAAGCTTTCTTT.

CDR3: CASSILTRRTYEQYF. In nucleotides, the CDR3 is TGTGCCAGCAGTATCCTGACACGACGTACCTACGAGCAGTACTTC. The genes are TRBV27 and TRBJ2-7; D is undetermined. Germline V gene data show CDR1 as MNHEY and CDR2 as SMNVEV (reference sequence). Trimming removed 5 bases at V and 2 bases at J, with 16 bases between. The CDR3 runs 15 residues.

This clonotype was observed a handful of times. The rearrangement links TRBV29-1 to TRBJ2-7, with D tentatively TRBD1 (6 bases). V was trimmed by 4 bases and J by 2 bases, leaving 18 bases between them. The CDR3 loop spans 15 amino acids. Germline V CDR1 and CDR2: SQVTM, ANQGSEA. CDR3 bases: TGCAGCGTTGGCCAGGGACAACTAGTTCCCTACGAGCAGTACTTC. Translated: CSVGQGQLVPYEQYF.

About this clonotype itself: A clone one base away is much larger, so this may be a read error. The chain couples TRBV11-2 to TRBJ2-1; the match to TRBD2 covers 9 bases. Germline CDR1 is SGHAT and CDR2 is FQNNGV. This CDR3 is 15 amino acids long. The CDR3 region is CASSIAGGMYSEQFF. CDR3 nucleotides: TGTGCCAGCAGCATCGCGGGGGGGATGTACAGTGAGCAGTTCTTC. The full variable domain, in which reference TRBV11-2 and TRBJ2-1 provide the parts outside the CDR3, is EAGVAQSPRYKIIEKRQSVAFWCNPISGHATLYWYQQILGQGPKLLIQFQNNGVVDDSQLPKDRFSAERLKGVDSTLKIQPAKLEDSAVYLCASSIAGGMYSEQFFGPGTRLTVL.

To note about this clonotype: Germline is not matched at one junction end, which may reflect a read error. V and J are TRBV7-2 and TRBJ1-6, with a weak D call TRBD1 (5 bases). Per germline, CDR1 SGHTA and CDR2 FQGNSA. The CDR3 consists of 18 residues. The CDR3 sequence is CASSLARQGGPYNSPLHF. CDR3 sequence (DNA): TGTGCCAGTAGCTTAGCGCGGCAGGGTGGACCCTATAATTCACCCCTCCACTTT.

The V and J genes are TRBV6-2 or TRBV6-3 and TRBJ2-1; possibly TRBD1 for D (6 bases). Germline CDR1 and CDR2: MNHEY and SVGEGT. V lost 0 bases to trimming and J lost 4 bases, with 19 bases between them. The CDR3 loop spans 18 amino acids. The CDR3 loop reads CASSYSVARGSGYNEQFF. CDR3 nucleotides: TGTGCCAGCAGTTACTCGGTCGCAAGGGGGTCAGGGTACAATGAGCAGTTCTTC.

The CDR3 nucleotides read TGTGCCAGCAGCCAAGAACTCTGGGCAGGGAGAACGGATACGCAGTATTTT. Its protein is CASSQELWAGRTDTQYF. V is TRBV3-1 and J is TRBJ2-3; perhaps D is TRBD1 or TRBD2 (5 bases each). The CDR3 runs 17 residues. The germline CDR1 and CDR2 sequences are LGHDT and YNNKEL (reference sequence). V lost 0 bases, J lost 6 bases, and 19 bases lay in between.

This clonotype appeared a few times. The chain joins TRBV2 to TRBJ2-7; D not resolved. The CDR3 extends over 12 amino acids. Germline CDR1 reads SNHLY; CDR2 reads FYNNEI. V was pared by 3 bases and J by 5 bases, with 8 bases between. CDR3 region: CASSEVGNEQYF. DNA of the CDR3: TGTGCCAGCAGTGAGGTAGGGAACGAGCAGTACTTC.

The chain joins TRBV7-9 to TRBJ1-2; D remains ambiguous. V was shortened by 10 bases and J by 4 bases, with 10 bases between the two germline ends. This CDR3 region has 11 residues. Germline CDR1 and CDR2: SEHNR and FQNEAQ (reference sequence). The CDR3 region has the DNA TGTGCCATCCTAAAGTCCTATGGCTACACCTTC. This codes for CAILKSYGYTF. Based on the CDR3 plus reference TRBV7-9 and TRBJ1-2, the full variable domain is DTGVSQNPRHKITKRGQNVTFRCDPISEHNRLYWYRQTLGQGPEFLTYFQNEAQLEKSRLLSDRFSAERPKGSFSTLEIQRTEQGDSAMYLCAILKSYGYTFGSGTRLTVV.

The CDR3 loop reads CASSVRGLNSPLHF. CDR3 sequence (DNA): TGTGCCAGCAGCGTAAGGGGGCTTAATTCACCCCTCCACTTT. This chain joins TRBV11-1 and TRBJ1-6, with 7 bases matching TRBD1. Trimming removed 5 bases from V and 6 bases from J; junction bases left unmatched: 4. The V gene's germline CDR1 is SGHAT and CDR2 FQDESV (reference sequence). The CDR3 is made up of 14 amino acids.

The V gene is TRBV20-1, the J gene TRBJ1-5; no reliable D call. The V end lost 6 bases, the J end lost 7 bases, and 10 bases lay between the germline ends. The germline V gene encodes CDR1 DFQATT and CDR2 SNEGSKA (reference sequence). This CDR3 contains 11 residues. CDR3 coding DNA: TGCAGTGCAATCCCCGGGCAGCCCCAGCATTTT. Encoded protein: CSAIPGQPQHF.

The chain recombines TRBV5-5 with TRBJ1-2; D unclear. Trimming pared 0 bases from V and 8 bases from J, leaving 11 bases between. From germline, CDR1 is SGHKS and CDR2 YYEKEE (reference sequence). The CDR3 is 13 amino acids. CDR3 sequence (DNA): TGTGCCAGCAGCTTGGACGACCTGAGCGGCTACACCTTC. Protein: CASSLDDLSGYTF.

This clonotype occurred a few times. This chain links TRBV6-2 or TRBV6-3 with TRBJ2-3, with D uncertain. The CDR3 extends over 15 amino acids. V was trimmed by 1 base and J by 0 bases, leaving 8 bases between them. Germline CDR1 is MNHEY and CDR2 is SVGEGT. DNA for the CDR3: TGTGCCAGCAGTTACTTTTCTCCTAGCACAGATACGCAGTATTTT. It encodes CASSYFSPSTDTQYF.

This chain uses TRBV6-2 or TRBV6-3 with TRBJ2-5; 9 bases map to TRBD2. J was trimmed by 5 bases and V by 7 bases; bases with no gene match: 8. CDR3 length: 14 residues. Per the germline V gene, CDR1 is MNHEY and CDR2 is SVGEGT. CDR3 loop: CASTTRGGQETQYF. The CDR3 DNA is TGTGCCAGCACCACGCGGGGGGGCCAGGAGACCCAGTACTTC.

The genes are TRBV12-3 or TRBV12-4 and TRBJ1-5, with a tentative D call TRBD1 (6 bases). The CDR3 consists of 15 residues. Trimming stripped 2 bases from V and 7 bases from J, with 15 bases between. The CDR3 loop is CASSLYMGGGQPQHF. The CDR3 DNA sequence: TGTGCCAGCAGTTTATATATGGGGGGCGGGCAGCCCCAGCATTTT.

The CDR3 DNA follows: TGTGCCAGCAGTGAAGGTAAAGACAGCCATAGCAATCAGCCCCAGCATTTT. Translating gives CASSEGKDSHSNQPQHF. The chain links TRBV2 to TRBJ1-5; tentatively, D is TRBD1 (5 bases). V shed 1 base and J shed 0 bases, with 13 bases lying between them. Germline V gene lookup returns CDR1 SNHLY and CDR2 FYNNEI. There are 17 residues in the CDR3.